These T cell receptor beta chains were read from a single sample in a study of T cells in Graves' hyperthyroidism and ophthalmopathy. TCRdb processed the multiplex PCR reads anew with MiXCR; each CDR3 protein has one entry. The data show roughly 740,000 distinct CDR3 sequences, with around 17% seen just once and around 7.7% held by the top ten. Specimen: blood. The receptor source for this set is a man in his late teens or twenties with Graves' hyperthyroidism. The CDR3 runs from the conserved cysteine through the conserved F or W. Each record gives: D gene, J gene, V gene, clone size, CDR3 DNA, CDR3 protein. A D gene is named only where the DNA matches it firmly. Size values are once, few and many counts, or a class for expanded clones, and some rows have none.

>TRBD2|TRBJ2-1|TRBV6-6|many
TGTGCCAGCAGTTACTTGACTAGCGGCAATGAGCAGTTCTTC
CASSYLTSGNEQFF
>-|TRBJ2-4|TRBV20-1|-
-
CSARDSVAVKAKNIQYF
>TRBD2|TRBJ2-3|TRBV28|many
TGTGCCAGCGGGAGGATGGGGACTAGCGGGAAAGATACGCAGTATTTT
CASGRMGTSGKDTQYF
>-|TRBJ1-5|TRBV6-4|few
TGTGCCAGCAGGACAGCCAATCAGCCCCAGCATTTT
CASRTANQPQHF
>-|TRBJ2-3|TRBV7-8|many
TGTGCCAGCAGCTTAAACGGGGTCGCGGGAGATACGCAGTATTTT
CASSLNGVAGDTQYF
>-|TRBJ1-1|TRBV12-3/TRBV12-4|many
TGTGCCAGCAGTCCCGAGACCCTCACCGAAGCTTTCTTT
CASSPETLTEAFF
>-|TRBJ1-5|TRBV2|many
TGTGCCAGCAGACATATTGATCAGCCCCAGCATTTT
CASRHIDQPQHF
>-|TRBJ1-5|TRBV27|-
TGTGCCAGCAGTTTAGAAATTCGCCAGCCCCAGCATTTT
CASSLEIRQPQHF
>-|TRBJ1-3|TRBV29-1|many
TGCAGCGCTGGACTGACTGGAAACACCATATATTTT
CSAGLTGNTIYF
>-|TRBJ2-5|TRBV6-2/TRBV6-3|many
TGTGCCAGCACCCGGGGAGGAGGGGAAGAGACCCAGTACTTC
CASTRGGGEETQYF
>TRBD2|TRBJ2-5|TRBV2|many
TGTGCCAGCAGAGCGGGAGGCCAAGAGACCCAGTACTTC
CASRAGGQETQYF
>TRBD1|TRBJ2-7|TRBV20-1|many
TGCAGTGCTCTTCACAGGGGCCGGGGCTACGAGCAGTACTTC
CSALHRGRGYEQYF
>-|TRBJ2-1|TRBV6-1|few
TGTGCCGGGTCCCGGAGGCTATTGTCCTCCTACAATGAGCAGTTCTTC
CAGSRRLLSSYNEQFF
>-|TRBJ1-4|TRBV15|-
TGTGCCACCAGCAACGGACAGCCTAATGAAAAACTGTTTTTT
CATSNGQPNEKLFF
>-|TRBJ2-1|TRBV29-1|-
TGCAGCGTGGGACACCTCTACAATGGGCAGTTCTTC
CSVGHLYNGQFF
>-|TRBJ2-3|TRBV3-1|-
TGTGCCAGCAGCCAAGCAAGCACCCTAAGCACAGATACGCAGTATTTT
CASSQASTLSTDTQYF
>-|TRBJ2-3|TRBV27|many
TGTGCCAGCAGCCTGGGGGCGCGAGATACGCAGTATTTT
CASSLGARDTQYF
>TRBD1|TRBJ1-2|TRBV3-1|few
TGTGCCAGCAGCCAAGGAGGACAGGGGGGCTACACCTTC
CASSQGGQGGYTF
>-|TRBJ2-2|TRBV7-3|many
TGTGCCAGCAGTTTGCTAGCCGGGGAGCTGTTTTTT
CASSLLAGELFF
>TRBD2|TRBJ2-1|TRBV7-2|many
TGTGCCAGCAGCCCGCGGAGACTAGCGGTTCCCAGAGAGCAGTTCTTC
CASSPRRLAVPREQFF
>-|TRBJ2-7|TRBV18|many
TGTGCCAGCTCACCGGCAGGCGAGCAGTACTTC
CASSPAGEQYF
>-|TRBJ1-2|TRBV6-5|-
TGTGCCAGCAGTTACGCAAGTCTCGGTAGCTACACCTTC
CASSYASLGSYTF
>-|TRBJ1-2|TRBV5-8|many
TGTGCCAGCAGCCTAGAGGCAGGCGCCCCTAACTATGGCTACACCTTC
CASSLEAGAPNYGYTF
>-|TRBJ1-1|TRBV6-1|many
TGTGCCAGCAGTCGATTACAGGGCGGGACTGAAGCTTTCTTT
CASSRLQGGTEAFF
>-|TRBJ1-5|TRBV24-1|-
TGTGCCACCAATGATGGACCTGTGTCGCCCCAGCATTTT
CATNDGPVSPQHF
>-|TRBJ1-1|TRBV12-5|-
TGTGCTAGTGGACCCGACCTGAGCACTGGAGCTTTCTTT
CASGPDLSTGAFF
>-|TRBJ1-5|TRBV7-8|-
TGTGCCAGCAGCACCCTCGGTAGCAATCAGCCCCAGCATTTT
CASSTLGSNQPQHF
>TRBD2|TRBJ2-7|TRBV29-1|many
TGCAGCGTTGGGCGGGAGAAGATTGCCAACGAGCAGTACTTC
CSVGREKIANEQYF
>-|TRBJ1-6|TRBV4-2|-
TGTGCCAGCAGCCAGGAGGGAGATTCACCCCTCCACTTT
CASSQEGDSPLHF
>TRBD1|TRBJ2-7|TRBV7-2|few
TGTGCCAGCAGCGTAGCCGGGACAGGGGTTGAAGAGCAGTACTTC
CASSVAGTGVEEQYF
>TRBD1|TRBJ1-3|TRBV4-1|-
TGCGCCAGCAGCCAAAACAGGGGGCGCGAAAGAAACACCATATATTTT
CASSQNRGRERNTIYF
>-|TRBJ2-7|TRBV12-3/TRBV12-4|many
TGTGCCAGCAGTTTACCACACGGCTACGAGCAGTACTTC
CASSLPHGYEQYF
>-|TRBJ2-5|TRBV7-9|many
TGTGCCAGCAGCTTCCCACGGTCGATTCCTCAAGAGACCCAGTACTTC
CASSFPRSIPQETQYF
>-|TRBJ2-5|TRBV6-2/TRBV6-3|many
TGTGCCAGCAGATCCGGGGTCCAAGAGACCCAGTACTTC
CASRSGVQETQYF
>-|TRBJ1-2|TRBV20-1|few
TGCAGTGCGGGGACCGTCTATGGCTACACCTTC
CSAGTVYGYTF
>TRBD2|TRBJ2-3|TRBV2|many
TGTGCCAGCCGCGGAGTGGGAGGGCCCTCAGATACGCAGTATTTT
CASRGVGGPSDTQYF
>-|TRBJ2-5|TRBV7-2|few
TGTGCCAGCAGCTTTCAGGGGAGCGAAGAGACCCAGTACTTC
CASSFQGSEETQYF
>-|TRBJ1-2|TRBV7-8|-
TGTGCCAGCAACTCTCGGTGGGGGGGAAACTATGGCTACACCTTC
CASNSRWGGNYGYTF
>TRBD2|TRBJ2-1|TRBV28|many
TGTGCCAGCAGTGCACTAGCGGGACACGATGAGCAGTTCTTC
CASSALAGHDEQFF
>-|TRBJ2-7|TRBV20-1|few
TGCAGTGCCACGTCCCCCCCTGTGGCCTACGAGCAGTACTTC
CSATSPPVAYEQYF
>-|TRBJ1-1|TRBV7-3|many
TGTGCCAGCAGCCAACAAGGGGACACTGAAGCTTTCTTT
CASSQQGDTEAFF
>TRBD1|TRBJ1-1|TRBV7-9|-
TGTGCCAGCAGCCCTGACAGGGGCTATATGCACCGGGCGAACACTGAAGCTTTCTTT
CASSPDRGYMHRANTEAFF
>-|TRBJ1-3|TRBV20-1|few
TGCAGTGCTAGAGAGGGGTGGGGAAACACCATATATTTT
CSAREGWGNTIYF
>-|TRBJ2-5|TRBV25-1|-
TGTGCCAGCAGTGAAAAAGGGGGTCTCGAGACCCAGTACTTC
CASSEKGGLETQYF
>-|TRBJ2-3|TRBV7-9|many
TGTGCCAGCAGCCCCCCGGCCGGGACTACAGATACGCAGTATTTT
CASSPPAGTTDTQYF
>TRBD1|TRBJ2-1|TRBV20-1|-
TGCAGTGCCCTTGGGACAGGGGGCCAGCGGGACGCCTACAATGAGCAGTTCTTC
CSALGTGGQRDAYNEQFF
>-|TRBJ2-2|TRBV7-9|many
TGTGCCTGCCGGGCAAACACCGGGGAGCTGTTTTTT
CACRANTGELFF
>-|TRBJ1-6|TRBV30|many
TGTGCCTGGAGTGCTTCAATCTCAACCTATAATTCACCCCTCCACTTT
CAWSASISTYNSPLHF
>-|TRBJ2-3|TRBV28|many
TGTGCCAGCAGTGGGGCAGATACGCAGTATTTT
CASSGADTQYF
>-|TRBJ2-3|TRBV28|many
TGTGCCAGCAGTTCACTAGTTCTAGATACGCAGTATTTT
CASSSLVLDTQYF
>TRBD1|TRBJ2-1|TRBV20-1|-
TGCAGTGCCGATAGGGGTTGGGACAGGGGGCTGGGTGAGCAGTTCTTC
CSADRGWDRGLGEQFF
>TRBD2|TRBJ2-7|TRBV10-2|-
TGCGCCAACAGTGCGGGAGGCGGCTACGAGCAGTACTTC
CANSAGGGYEQYF
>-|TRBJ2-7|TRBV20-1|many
TGCAGTGCTAGCGGGACCTACGAGCAGTACTTC
CSASGTYEQYF
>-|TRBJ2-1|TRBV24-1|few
TGTGCCACCAGCACTTGGAGCTCCTACAATGAGCAGTTCTTC
CATSTWSSYNEQFF